The following is a TCR beta chain sequence with its context. TCRdb's table, derived via immunoSEQ multiplex PCR, lists solely in-frame clones and lacks some. The table shows some 73,000 clones, with around 89% occurring only once. The sample is drawn from a study of OX40 agonist ivuxolimab in advanced cancers. The germline V gene has CDR1 ENHRY and CDR2 SYGVKD. The V and J ends lost 7 bases and 4 bases, in that order; junction bases with no gene match: 4. This CDR3 is built from 12 residues. The chain carries TRBV10-3 and TRBJ2-7, with 7 bases aligning to TRBD2. This material consisted of CD4+ or CD8+ T cells sorted from blood, taken in a trial of the OX40 agonist ivuxolimab. This receptor was taken from an adult with an advanced solid tumor such as melanoma, head and neck, liver or kidney cancer. The chain's CDR3 is CAITPSGYEQYF. The CDR3 region has the DNA TGTGCCATCACCCCTAGCGGATACGAGCAGTACTTC.